What follows are 16 T cell receptor beta chains derived from one specimen sequenced in a study of sequential checkpoint blockade in melanoma. Indicated treatment: randomized to nivolumab then ipilimumab (arm A) or the reverse (arm B). Only in-frame clones appear in the TCRdb table, and some are missing; sequencing was by immunoSEQ multiplex PCR. Here the sample spans tens of thousands of clones, under 35% being singletons. The material sequenced was tumor tissue (inferred from file names), taken from a patient given nivolumab and ipilimumab in sequence. These receptors all come from a human donor with melanoma.

This clone was seen only a few times. This chain connects TRBV6-8 to TRBJ1-4, with TRBD1 identical over 8 bases. The CDR3 totals 14 residues. The germline V gene encodes CDR1 MNHGY and CDR2 SAAAGT. V shed 10 bases, J shed 7 bases, and the junction held 11 bases outside the gene matches. The CDR3 sequence is CAIRGQGIVEKLFF. CDR3 coding DNA: TGTGCCATCAGGGGGCAAGGAATCGTTGAAAAACTGTTTTTT.

This clone was counted a few times. V and J are TRBV11-3 and TRBJ2-2, with TRBD1 identical over 12 bases. V lost 3 bases to trimming and J lost 4 bases; unmatched junction nucleotides: 9. The germline gives CDR1 SGHNT, CDR2 YENEEA. This CDR3 is built from 18 residues. Here the CDR3 reads CASSLARGQGAGTGELFF. In DNA, the CDR3 is TGTGCCAGCAGCTTGGCGCGGGGACAGGGGGCAGGCACCGGGGAGCTGTTTTTT.

This clone was found once. The rearrangement links TRBV28 to TRBJ1-3; D ambiguous. Deletions cut 4 bases from V and 2 bases from J, with 6 bases between. Germline V gives CDR1 MDHEN, CDR2 SYDVKM. The CDR3 is made up of 13 amino acids. The CDR3 DNA follows: TGTGCCAGCAGTTATGGGGCTGGAAACACCATATATTTT. This codes for CASSYGAGNTIYF.

The chain recombines TRBV30 with TRBJ1-5, with D possibly being TRBD1 (5 bases). The CDR3 has 15 amino acids. Germline CDR1 reads GTSNPN; CDR2 reads SVGIG (reference sequence). Deletions cut 1 base from V and 2 bases from J, with 12 bases between. The CDR3 protein is CAWSESGMGNQPQHF. The CDR3 region has the DNA TGTGCCTGGAGTGAGTCAGGGATGGGCAATCAGCCCCAGCATTTT.

This clone appeared once. The CDR3 DNA reads as TGTGCCAGCAGCCAAGGGGCAGTTACTAACTATGGCTACACCTTC. Its protein is CASSQGAVTNYGYTF. This chain connects TRBV14 to TRBJ1-2; D remains ambiguous. This CDR3 is built from 15 residues. V was trimmed by 1 base and J by 0 bases, leaving 9 bases between them. In germline, CDR1 is SGHDN, CDR2 FVKESK.

In this sample, this clone turned up many times. The gene calls are TRBV9 and TRBJ2-1; 7 bases fit TRBD2. The CDR3 spans 16 residues. The junction had 5 bases not matched to a gene; V was cut back by 0 bases and J by 2 bases. Looked up from germline, CDR1 is SGDLS and CDR2 is YYNGEE. CDR3: CASSVGSLAAYNEQFF. In DNA, the CDR3 is TGTGCCAGCAGCGTAGGATCTCTAGCGGCCTACAATGAGCAGTTCTTC.

In its sample, this clone was seen many times. V is TRBV7-4 and J is TRBJ2-3, with no clear D. Trimming stripped 2 bases from V and 1 base from J, with 4 bases between. Germline lookup yields CDR1 SGHVT and CDR2 SQSDAQ. This CDR3 is built from 13 residues. This CDR3 reads CASSLKGTDTQYF. In nucleotides, the CDR3 is TGTGCCAGCAGCTTAAAGGGCACAGATACGCAGTATTTT.

This clone was seen more than once but under ten times. This chain uses TRBV11-3 with TRBJ1-3; possibly TRBD1 for D (6 bases). The germline CDR1 and CDR2 sequences are SGHNT and YENEEA. The V and J ends lost 5 bases and 0 bases respectively, with 14 bases between them. The CDR3 sequence is 16 residues long. The CDR3: CASSPGQGNSGNTIYF. The CDR3 coding sequence is TGTGCCAGCAGCCCAGGCCAGGGGAACTCTGGAAACACCATATATTTT.

The gene calls are TRBV29-1 and TRBJ2-6; D not resolved. Per the germline V gene, CDR1 is SQVTM and CDR2 is ANQGSEA. Trimming stripped 6 bases from V and 3 bases from J, with 15 bases between. The CDR3 is made up of 15 amino acids. CDR3 nucleotides: TGCAGCGTCGAGAGGTGGGCCCTTGGGGCCAACGTCCTGACTTTC. This encodes CSVERWALGANVLTF.

In this sample, this clone turned up a few times. The V gene is TRBV9, the J gene TRBJ2-7; D remains unclear. This CDR3 has 12 amino acids. Trimming stripped 4 bases from V and 4 bases from J, with 9 bases between. Germline CDR1 is SGDLS and CDR2 is YYNGEE. This chain's CDR3 is CASSLGRYEQYF. The CDR3 bases are TGTGCCAGCAGCCTAGGACGGTACGAGCAGTACTTC.

This clone was picked up many times. The chain combines TRBV11-3 with TRBJ2-5, with D tentatively TRBD1 (6 bases). The germline V and J ends were trimmed by 6 bases and 2 bases, with 16 bases remaining between them. Germline CDR1 is SGHNT and CDR2 is YENEEA. The CDR3 spans 15 residues. The CDR3 is CASRRDRSLQETQYF. The CDR3 DNA follows: TGTGCCAGCAGACGTGACAGGAGCCTACAAGAGACCCAGTACTTC.

The chain employs TRBV18 and TRBJ1-1, with D hard to call. The V and J ends lost 3 bases and 4 bases respectively, with 18 bases between them. Germline-derived CDR1 and CDR2 are KGHSH and LQKENI. CDR3 size: 16 residues. The CDR3 DNA reads TGTGCCAGCTCACCCGGCCGGGCCAAGAGGGCCACTGAAGCTTTCTTT. It yields the protein CASSPGRAKRATEAFF.

This clone has just a few counts. The V and J genes are TRBV11-3 and TRBJ1-5; 7 positions match TRBD1. The CDR3 spans 20 residues. V lost 4 bases and J lost 0; bases outside the gene matches: 18. CDR1 and CDR2 from the germline V gene are SGHNT and YENEEA. Written as DNA, the CDR3 is TGTGCCAGCAGCTGGGGGCCCGCTACAGGGGTCCGCTATAGCAATCAGCCCCAGCATTTT. Its protein is CASSWGPATGVRYSNQPQHF.

The J gene is TRBJ2-3, the V gene TRBV19; perhaps TRBD1 as D (5 bases). The V gene's germline CDR1 is LNHDA and CDR2 SQIVND (reference sequence). The CDR3 is 15 residues long. V was pared by 3 bases and J by 2 bases, with 12 bases between. The DNA of the CDR3 is TGTGCCAGTAGTATGACAGCTACAGACACAGATACGCAGTATTTT. It encodes CASSMTATDTDTQYF.

This sequence joins TRBV12-5 and TRBJ1-3, with 9 nucleotides matching TRBD1. The CDR3 runs to 12 residues. CDR1 LGHNT and CDR2 FRNRAP come from the germline V gene. The CDR3 coding sequence is TGTGCGGGGGACAGGGCCGGAAACACCATATATTTT. Translated: CAGDRAGNTIYF.

The gene calls are TRBV7-8 and TRBJ1-1, with D possibly matching TRBD1 (5 bases). V was trimmed by 4 bases and J by 13 bases, leaving 19 bases between them. Germline CDR1 and CDR2: SGHVS and FQNEAQ. The CDR3 loop spans 13 amino acids. CDR3 in DNA: TGTGCCAGCAGCTCCCCAGAGGGACGGGCACTTTTCTTT. Its translation: CASSSPEGRALFF.